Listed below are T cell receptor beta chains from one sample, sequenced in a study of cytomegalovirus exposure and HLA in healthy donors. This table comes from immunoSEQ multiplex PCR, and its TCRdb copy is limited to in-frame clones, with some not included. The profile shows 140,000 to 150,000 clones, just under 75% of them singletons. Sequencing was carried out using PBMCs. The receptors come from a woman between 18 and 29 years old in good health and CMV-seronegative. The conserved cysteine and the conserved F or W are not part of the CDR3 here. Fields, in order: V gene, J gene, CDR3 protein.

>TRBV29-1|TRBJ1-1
STRDSMNTEAF
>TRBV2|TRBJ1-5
ASSLQGTQPQH
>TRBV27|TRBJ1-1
ASYRGRTEAF
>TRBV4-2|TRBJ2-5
ASSQDKTGAETQY
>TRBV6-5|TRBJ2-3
ASSYSYSTDTQY
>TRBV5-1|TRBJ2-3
ASSFTGVDTQY
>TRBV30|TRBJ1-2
AWTPTENYGYT
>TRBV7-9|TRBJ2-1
ASSFRGEYNEQF
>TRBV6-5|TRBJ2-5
ASRPGGGRKTQY
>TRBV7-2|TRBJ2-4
ASSPRERKNIQY
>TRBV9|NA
ASSASDRVGSYEQY
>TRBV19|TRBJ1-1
ASTRLEGANTEAF
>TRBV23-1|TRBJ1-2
ASSRTGGRDDYGYT
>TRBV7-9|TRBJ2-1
ASSSPGLANNEQF
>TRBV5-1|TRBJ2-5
ASSPGGGQETQY
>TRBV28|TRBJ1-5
ASSSHYGGQLYSNQPQH
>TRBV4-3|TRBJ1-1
ASSQDRRNTEAF
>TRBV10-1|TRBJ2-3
ASSWTSGDTQY
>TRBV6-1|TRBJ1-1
ASSEREEAEAF
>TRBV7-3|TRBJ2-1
ASRTGLAGGREQF
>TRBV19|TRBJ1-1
ASSKGGVIEAF
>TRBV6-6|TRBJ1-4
ASSEDSFNEKLF
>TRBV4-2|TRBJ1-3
ASSPGTGQNGNTIY
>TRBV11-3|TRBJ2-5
ASSTRQGQTQY
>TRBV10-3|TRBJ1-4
AISGGGDATNEKLF
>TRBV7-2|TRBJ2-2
ASSPPKQTLNTGELF
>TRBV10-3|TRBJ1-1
AIRPSGTGSEAF
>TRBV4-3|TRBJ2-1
ASSGGGGSSYNEQF
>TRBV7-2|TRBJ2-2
ASSLLGQGAGTGELF